This TCR beta chain is drawn from a study of cytomegalovirus exposure and HLA in healthy donors. For the study at large: It was reported in a later analysis that the same platform had been used for the 120 validation repertoires as for the roughly 700 first-cohort repertoires.

J was trimmed by 4 bases and V by 0 bases; bases with no gene match: 2. The CDR3 is made up of 15 amino acids. Germline CDR1 is MNHEY and CDR2 is SMNVEV (reference sequence). Some clones are missing from TCRdb's copy, which holds only in-frame ones; the method was immunoSEQ multiplex PCR. In the table there are 150,000 to 200,000 clones, 85% of which are singletons. Comments on this clone: Other DNA sequences in the sample encode the same CDR3.

V is TRBV27 and J is TRBJ2-2; 7 nucleotides line up with TRBD2. This receptor was identified in a man aged 18 to 30 in good health and CMV-seropositive. The source material was PBMCs. CDR3 sequence: CASSLSSGGTGELFF. The DNA of the CDR3 is TGTGCCAGCAGTTTATCATCGGGGGGCACCGGGGAGCTGTTTTTT.